The rows below give T cell receptor beta chains drawn from one sample of a study of T cells after yellow fever vaccination. In TCRdb, the 5' RACE reads were re-called with MiXCR into one record per CDR3 protein. Among some 240,000 distinct CDR3 sequences listed, around 3.1% were seen once. The source was CD4+ T cells sorted from PBMCs, collected 10 days after the yellow fever booster vaccination. The source is a man between 18 and 29 years old who received the YFV17D yellow fever vaccine. Both conserved end residues are part of each CDR3. The D gene is left open where the match is weak. Size is omitted from some rows. Given values are once, few, many or a class for expanded clones.

D gene,V gene,CDR3 length,J gene,clone size,CDR3 protein,CDR3 DNA
TRBD2,TRBV6-6,16,TRBJ2-5,many,CASSYWTSGGGETQYF,TGTGCCAGCAGTTACTGGACTAGCGGGGGGGGAGAGACCCAGTACTTC
NA,TRBV20-1,14,TRBJ2-2,NA,CSAPTPLNTGELFF,TGCAGTGCTCCGACTCCCCTGAACACCGGGGAGCTGTTTTTT
NA,TRBV5-4,16,TRBJ1-3,many,CASSLPRGTSGNTIYF,TGTGCCAGCAGCTTGCCGCGGGGGACTTCTGGAAACACCATATATTTT
TRBD1,TRBV20-1,11,TRBJ1-2,many,CSARRGYGYTF,TGCAGTGCTCGCAGGGGGTATGGCTACACCTTC
NA,TRBV10-3,13,TRBJ1-5,NA,CAISVGSNQPQHF,TGTGCCATCAGTGTCGGCAGCAATCAGCCCCAGCATTTT
NA,TRBV4-3,14,TRBJ2-2,many,CASSPGQHTGELFF,TGCGCCAGCAGCCCCGGACAGCACACCGGGGAGCTGTTTTTT
NA,TRBV15,15,TRBJ2-7,few,CATSRDRATAYEQYF,TGTGCCACCAGCAGAGATCGGGCCACTGCCTACGAGCAGTACTTC
NA,TRBV7-2,14,TRBJ2-5,NA,CASSLAGWQETQYF,TGTGCCAGCAGCTTAGCGGGCTGGCAAGAGACCCAGTACTTC
NA,TRBV5-1,14,TRBJ1-6,NA,CASSLARTNSPLHF,TGCGCCAGCAGCTTGGCCCGTACCAATTCACCCCTCCACTTT
NA,TRBV27,15,TRBJ1-5,many,CASSLRGLPNQPQHF,TGTGCCAGCAGTTTAAGGGGACTCCCGAATCAGCCCCAGCATTTT
TRBD1,TRBV7-9,17,TRBJ1-5,many,CASSSRDREFKNQPQHF,TGTGCCAGCAGCAGCCGGGACAGGGAATTTAAAAATCAGCCCCAGCATTTT
TRBD2,TRBV4-3,17,TRBJ2-1,many,CASSRDTGTSGYNEQFF,TGCGCCAGCAGCCGAGACACCGGGACTAGCGGGTACAATGAGCAGTTCTTC
NA,TRBV19,15,TRBJ2-2,many,CASSIARQTTGELFF,TGTGCCAGTAGTATAGCCCGACAGACCACCGGGGAGCTGTTTTTT
TRBD2,TRBV7-3,13,TRBJ2-3,many,CASSTTSGDTQYF,TGTGCCAGCAGCACCACTAGCGGCGATACGCAGTATTTT
TRBD1,TRBV20-1,15,TRBJ2-2,few,CSARTGTGDTGELFF,TGCAGTGCTAGGACGGGGACAGGGGACACCGGGGAGCTGTTTTTT
NA,TRBV30,12,TRBJ1-5,many,CAWSIGGQPQHF,TGTGCCTGGAGTATAGGGGGTCAGCCCCAGCATTTT
NA,TRBV7-2,14,TRBJ2-5,few,CASSRTTGMETQYF,TGTGCCAGCAGCCGCACTACAGGGATGGAGACCCAGTACTTC
TRBD1,TRBV30,13,TRBJ2-7,many,CAWTRDRGYEQYF,TGTGCCTGGACCCGGGACAGGGGCTACGAGCAGTACTTC
NA,TRBV20-1,15,TRBJ2-4,many,CSARDPGGAGNIQYF,TGCAGTGCTAGAGATCCGGGCGGGGCTGGGAACATTCAGTACTTC
TRBD1,TRBV2,15,TRBJ1-2,few,CASSDSGQVPKGYTF,TGTGCCAGCAGTGACTCGGGACAGGTCCCTAAAGGCTACACCTTC
NA,TRBV6-1,13,TRBJ1-1,NA,CASTIDRNNVAFF,TGTGCCAGCACCATAGACAGAAATAATGTGGCTTTCTTT
NA,TRBV7-2,13,TRBJ1-1,NA,CASSSLDNTEAFF,TGTGCCAGCAGCTCCCTCGATAACACTGAAGCTTTCTTT
NA,TRBV11-2,14,TRBJ2-1,few,CASSTTTGYAEQFF,TGTGCCAGCAGCACCACTACAGGGTACGCTGAGCAGTTCTTC
NA,TRBV5-1,14,TRBJ2-2,NA,CASSSDPNSGELFF,TGCGCCAGCAGTTCGGACCCGAACAGCGGGGAGCTGTTTTTT
TRBD2,TRBV29-1,16,TRBJ2-2,few,CSVVGGLAANTGELFF,TGCAGCGTTGTTGGGGGACTAGCGGCGAACACCGGGGAGCTGTTTTTT
NA,TRBV5-4,14,TRBJ1-2,few,CASSPAALNYGYTF,TGTGCCAGCAGCCCCGCGGCGCTAAACTATGGCTACACCTTC
TRBD2,TRBV20-1,14,TRBJ2-3,many,CSASRLAGADTQYF,TGCAGTGCCTCACGACTAGCGGGGGCGGATACGCAGTATTTT
NA,TRBV6-6,16,TRBJ2-5,many,CASSRVTQIWQETQYF,TGTGCCAGCAGCCGCGTAACCCAGATTTGGCAAGAGACCCAGTACTTC
NA,TRBV12-3/TRBV12-4,14,TRBJ2-5,NA,CASSRLGGLETQYF,TGTGCCAGCAGTCGGCTTGGAGGGTTGGAGACCCAGTACTTC
NA,TRBV14,18,TRBJ2-3,NA,CASSRNRDTLRGTDTQYF,TGTGCCAGCAGCCGCAACCGGGACACCTTAAGGGGCACAGATACGCAGTATTTT
NA,TRBV5-4,14,TRBJ2-3,many,CASSPRGGGGTQYF,TGTGCCAGCAGCCCCCGGGGTGGTGGCGGTACGCAGTATTTT
NA,TRBV21-1,14,TRBJ1-1,NA,CASSSALGDSEAFF,TGTGCCAGCAGCTCAGCGCTAGGTGACAGTGAAGCTTTCTTT
NA,TRBV7-6,16,TRBJ1-3,many,CASSSQPQGPGNTIYF,TGTGCCAGCAGCTCGCAACCCCAGGGCCCTGGAAACACCATATATTTT
NA,TRBV13,14,TRBJ1-1,many,CASSLEGPNTEAFF,TGTGCCAGCAGCTTAGAAGGTCCGAACACTGAAGCTTTCTTT
NA,TRBV2,13,TRBJ1-5,NA,CASSVSTHQPQHF,TGTGCCAGCAGTGTGTCCACCCATCAGCCCCAGCATTTT
NA,TRBV6-1,12,TRBJ1-2,few,CASRLYNYGYTF,TGTGCCAGCAGACTTTACAACTATGGCTACACCTTC
NA,TRBV5-1,14,TRBJ2-5,NA,CASRSGVIQETQYF,TGCGCCAGCAGATCGGGAGTAATACAAGAGACCCAGTACTTC
TRBD1,TRBV20-1,15,TRBJ1-6,many,CSARSGGSYNSPLHF,TGCAGTGCTAGGTCAGGGGGCTCCTATAATTCACCCCTCCACTTT
NA,TRBV7-3,14,TRBJ2-2,NA,CASSLFADTGELFF,TGTGCCAGCAGCTTATTCGCCGACACCGGGGAGCTGTTTTTT
TRBD1,TRBV6-1,15,TRBJ2-3,NA,CASSSGGAGTDTQYF,TGTGCCAGCAGTTCAGGGGGCGCAGGCACAGATACGCAGTATTTT
NA,TRBV5-1,15,TRBJ2-5,many,CASSAGMVAEETQYF,TGCGCCAGCAGCGCTGGAATGGTCGCTGAAGAGACCCAGTACTTC
NA,TRBV12-3/TRBV12-4,15,TRBJ1-6,few,CASSIGTPYNSPLHF,TGTGCCAGCAGCATCGGGACACCATATAATTCACCCCTCCACTTT
TRBD1,TRBV20-1,14,TRBJ2-1,many,CSASIRQGRNEQFF,TGCAGTGCTAGTATCCGACAGGGTAGGAATGAGCAGTTCTTC
TRBD1,TRBV7-9,14,TRBJ1-6,many,CASTSGTENSPLHF,TGTGCCAGCACCTCCGGGACAGAAAATTCACCCCTCCACTTT
NA,TRBV7-2,15,TRBJ2-1,few,CASSLTTAIRNEQFF,TGTGCCAGCAGCCTTACAACCGCAATTAGAAATGAGCAGTTCTTC